Listed below are T cell receptor beta chains from one sample, sequenced in a study of CD8 T cells in Susac syndrome. One entry per CDR3 protein, called by TCRdb with MiXCR from the immunoSEQ multiplex PCR reads. The sample consists of about 210,000 distinct CDR3 sequences, roughly 96% of them appearing once. Sequenced: CD4+ T cells from PBMCs. All receptors come from a human donor with multiple sclerosis. The CDR3 runs from the conserved cysteine through the conserved F or W. D genes are given only for firm matches. Only some rows state a clone size, as once, few, many or a class for expanded clones.

NA	13	TRBV29-1	TRBJ2-3	NA	CSVASLGQHTQYF	TGCAGCGTTGCTTCCCTTGGACAGCATACGCAGTATTTT
NA	13	TRBV2	TRBJ2-5	NA	CASDARGQETQYF	TGTGCCAGCGACGCCAGGGGCCAAGAGACCCAGTACTTC
TRBD2	14	TRBV20-1	TRBJ2-5	once	CSAPLSGGKETQYF	TGCAGTGCTCCTCTGAGCGGGGGGAAGGAGACCCAGTACTTC
TRBD1	13	TRBV27	TRBJ1-2	NA	CASSFERGLGYTF	TGTGCCAGCAGTTTTGAAAGGGGGCTTGGCTACACCTTC
NA	14	TRBV20-1	TRBJ2-3	NA	CSARASVLTDTQYF	TGCAGTGCTAGGGCTAGCGTTTTGACAGATACGCAGTATTTT
NA	14	TRBV18	TRBJ2-1	NA	CASSPWDGVDEQFF	TGTGCCAGCTCACCGTGGGACGGCGTGGATGAGCAGTTCTTC
NA	15	TRBV11-1	TRBJ1-5	NA	CASSLSGHQNQPQHF	TGTGCCAGCAGCTTAAGCGGACATCAGAATCAGCCCCAGCATTTT
NA	14	TRBV3-1	TRBJ1-5	NA	CASSPSGVLGAQHF	TGTGCCAGCAGCCCAAGCGGGGTTCTGGGAGCCCAGCATTTT
TRBD2	15	TRBV6-5	TRBJ2-4	NA	CASSSGIPAGNIQYF	TGTGCCAGCAGTAGCGGGATCCCTGCGGGAAACATTCAGTACTTC
TRBD1	13	TRBV20-1	TRBJ2-5	NA	CSAQGTGGETQYF	TGCAGTGCTCAAGGGACAGGAGGGGAGACCCAGTACTTC
NA	14	TRBV29-1	TRBJ2-7	NA	CSVYPADSLYEQYF	TGCAGCGTCTACCCGGCGGATTCTCTATACGAGCAGTACTTC
TRBD1	17	TRBV9	TRBJ2-1	NA	CASSVGPGTGLYNEQFF	TGTGCCAGCAGCGTCGGACCGGGGACAGGGCTTTACAATGAGCAGTTCTTC
NA	15	TRBV5-1	TRBJ2-7	NA	CASSSSERTTYEQYF	TGCGCCAGCAGCTCCTCAGAGCGAACCACCTACGAGCAGTACTTC
TRBD1	16	TRBV29-1	TRBJ2-6	NA	CSVRQGAVSGANVLTF	TGCAGCGTGCGACAGGGGGCCGTCTCTGGGGCCAACGTCCTGACTTTC
NA	14	TRBV9	TRBJ1-5	NA	CASSVGQLNQPQHF	TGTGCCAGCAGCGTAGGACAGCTTAATCAGCCCCAGCATTTT
NA	14	TRBV11-2	TRBJ2-5	NA	CASSSPRGSETQYF	TGTGCCAGCAGCTCCCCACGGGGGAGCGAGACCCAGTACTTC
TRBD1	13	TRBV19	TRBJ1-2	NA	CASQQQGSHGYTF	TGTGCCAGTCAACAACAGGGGAGTCATGGCTACACCTTC
TRBD1	13	TRBV29-1	TRBJ2-7	NA	CSVATGGLREQYF	TGCAGCGTTGCAACAGGGGGATTACGCGAGCAGTACTTC
TRBD1	17	TRBV7-9	TRBJ2-3	NA	CASSLGRTGGGTDTQYF	TGTGCCAGCAGCCTCGGAAGAACAGGGGGCGGAACAGATACGCAGTATTTT
NA	12	TRBV3-1	TRBJ2-7	NA	CASSQDMDEQYF	TGTGCCAGCAGCCAAGATATGGACGAGCAGTACTTC
NA	15	TRBV15	TRBJ2-5	NA	CATSRDRVRGETQYF	TGTGCCACCAGCAGAGATCGAGTACGGGGGGAGACCCAGTACTTC
NA	13	TRBV2	TRBJ1-1	NA	CASSPRVNTEAFF	TGTGCCAGCAGTCCCCGGGTAAACACTGAAGCTTTCTTT